This is a list of T cell receptor beta chains from one sample in a study of identical twins. One entry per CDR3 protein, called by TCRdb with MiXCR from the 5' RACE reads. The sample has some 200,000 distinct CDR3 sequences; approximately 8.3% are singletons. Separately, the same data were catalogued under a study of yellow fever vaccine responses in identical twins.

Source material: memory (CD45RO+) T cells sorted from blood. Receptors originate from a woman aged 18 to 35 in good health. CDR3s include the opening cysteine and the closing phenylalanine or tryptophan. The order of the fields is J gene, CDR3 length, V gene, CDR3 protein.

>TRBJ2-7|14|TRBV9
CASSASPIVYEQYF
>TRBJ2-7|12|TRBV3-1
CASSQIRGEQYF
>TRBJ1-1|11|TRBV25-1
CASSVLAEAFF
>TRBJ2-7|11|TRBV6-2/TRBV6-3
CASSPLYEQYF
>TRBJ1-4|15|TRBV4-1
CASSQVQGGNEKLFF
>TRBJ2-4|15|TRBV7-2
CASSSQREAKNIQYF
>TRBJ2-2|14|TRBV12-3/TRBV12-4
CASSLQQGTGELFF
>TRBJ2-7|13|TRBV20-1
CSASGTENYEQYF
>TRBJ2-1|13|TRBV12-3/TRBV12-4
CASAGLALNEQFF
>TRBJ2-7|16|TRBV5-1
CARGMGRPALPYEQYF
>TRBJ2-7|18|TRBV12-3/TRBV12-4
CASSTAPGQGAPGSEQYF
>TRBJ2-2|16|TRBV6-1
CASSRRTGGPSGELFF
>TRBJ2-4|15|TRBV20-1
CSARGGLAGKNIQYF
>TRBJ2-7|13|TRBV6-1
CASSVNRAYEQYF
>TRBJ2-3|15|TRBV20-1
CSARGYGGDTDTQYF
>TRBJ1-1|15|TRBV4-3
CASSQRTVMNTEAFF
>TRBJ2-7|13|TRBV7-8
CASSLLSVGEQYF
>TRBJ2-2|15|TRBV12-3/TRBV12-4
CASSLQRDHTGELFF
>TRBJ2-7|14|TRBV5-1
CASSSWTGADEQYF
>TRBJ1-3|14|TRBV29-1
CSVGLGHSGNTIYF
>TRBJ2-3|11|TRBV10-2
CASSAIDTQYF
>TRBJ2-3|14|TRBV4-3
CASSQDQGTDTQYF
>TRBJ2-3|18|TRBV5-1
CASRSPGQGALTTDTQYF
>TRBJ2-1|15|TRBV2
CASSERASGYNEQFF
>TRBJ1-6|11|TRBV2
CASSEEYFLHF
>TRBJ1-1|11|TRBV5-5
CASRTTSKAFF
>TRBJ2-2|18|TRBV3-1
CASSPAGQEAPYFGELFF
>TRBJ2-7|15|TRBV20-1
CSARVRTGDTYEQYF
>TRBJ2-7|13|TRBV9
CASSVRTSREQYF
>TRBJ2-5|14|TRBV4-1
CASSQDAGGQTQYF
>TRBJ1-5|15|TRBV28
CASSSRDRGRQPQHF
>TRBJ2-5|16|TRBV5-5
CASSALLAGAQETQYF
>TRBJ2-1|20|TRBV5-1
CASSLTPRLAGVLVGNEQFF
>TRBJ2-1|17|TRBV25-1
CASSGLAGDTKGDEQFF
>TRBJ2-3|15|TRBV5-6
CASSLRSTGGDTQYF
>TRBJ1-5|13|TRBV3-1
CASSQDRFQPQHF
>TRBJ1-2|15|TRBV20-1
CSARDPRQTNYGYTF
>TRBJ2-6|17|TRBV24-1
CATSDWTESSGANVLTF
>TRBJ2-3|15|TRBV12-3/TRBV12-4
CASTLPQGATDTQYF
>TRBJ2-1|15|TRBV2
CASRGLAGVVNEQFF
>TRBJ1-6|15|TRBV18
CASSPTTGENSPLHF
>TRBJ2-2|18|TRBV6-5
CASSYRAGTMSNTGELFF
>TRBJ2-1|12|TRBV25-1
CASSDLANEQFF
>TRBJ1-4|13|TRBV20-1
CSARDANSEKLFF
>TRBJ2-7|15|TRBV7-8
CASSPSSGQLYEQYF
>TRBJ2-1|16|TRBV6-4
CASSSSEGQGYNEQFF
>TRBJ1-2|15|TRBV18
CASSQIGLLQGGYTF
>TRBJ2-2|12|TRBV28
CASSALFGELFF
>TRBJ2-2|18|TRBV28
CASSSLGGLAGPPGELFF
>TRBJ1-2|14|TRBV10-2
CASSESWRAYGYTF
>TRBJ1-6|13|TRBV7-9
CASSPSLNSPLHF
>TRBJ2-3|12|TRBV7-2
CASSLEGFGVFF
>TRBJ2-7|13|TRBV29-1
CSAGSGSHYEQYF